One T cell receptor beta chain is described in this entry. Its antigen is currently unknown. A second PCR, run for roughly 7 to 11 cycles, used a sample-barcoded 5' primer plus a J-beta primer mix. Template switching added a 12-random-nucleotide identifier to every cDNA molecule. Every individual sample yielded 2.5 million or more paired-end reads (each containing CDR3). TCRdb reprocessed the 5' RACE reads via MiXCR and lists one record per CDR3 protein. The repertoire has about 1.4 million distinct CDR3 sequences, around 55% of them found once; the top ten carry over 5.5%. No fewer than 7 million PBMCs went into each sample. The data were taken from a study of blood T cells in healthy people across ages. Study results and caveats: Possibly confounding the expanded clonotype changes was the fact that donor CMV status was unknown.

Germline CDR1 is MGHRA and CDR2 is YSYEKL. There are 14 residues in the CDR3. The V end was cut by 0 bases, the J end by 6 bases, with 11 bases between. The TCR was taken from a man younger than 35 in good health. V gene TRBV4-1 combines with J gene TRBJ1-2; possible D gene TRBD1, 5 bases. Sequencing was performed on blood. The DNA for the CDR3 is TGCGCCAGCAGCCAAGAGCCCGGGACGAATGGCTACACCTTC. Translation: CASSQEPGTNGYTF.